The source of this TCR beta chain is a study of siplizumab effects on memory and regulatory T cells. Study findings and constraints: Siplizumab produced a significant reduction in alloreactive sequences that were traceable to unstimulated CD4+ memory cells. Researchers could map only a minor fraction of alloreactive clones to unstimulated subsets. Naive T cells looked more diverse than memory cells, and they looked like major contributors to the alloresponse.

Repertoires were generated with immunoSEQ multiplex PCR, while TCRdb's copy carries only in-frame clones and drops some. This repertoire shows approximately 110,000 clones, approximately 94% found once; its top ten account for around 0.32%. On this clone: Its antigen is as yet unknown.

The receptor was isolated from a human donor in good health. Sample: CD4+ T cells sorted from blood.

The CDR3 protein is CASSDMRQGNVGELFF. The CDR3, as DNA: TGTGCCAGCAGTGATATGCGACAGGGGAACGTCGGGGAGCTGTTTTTT. The chain links TRBV2 to TRBJ2-2, with 8 bases fitting TRBD1. J gave up 7 bases and V 3 bases, and 10 bases lay outside the gene matches. This CDR3 has 16 amino acids. Germline V lookup: CDR1 SNHLY, CDR2 FYNNEI.